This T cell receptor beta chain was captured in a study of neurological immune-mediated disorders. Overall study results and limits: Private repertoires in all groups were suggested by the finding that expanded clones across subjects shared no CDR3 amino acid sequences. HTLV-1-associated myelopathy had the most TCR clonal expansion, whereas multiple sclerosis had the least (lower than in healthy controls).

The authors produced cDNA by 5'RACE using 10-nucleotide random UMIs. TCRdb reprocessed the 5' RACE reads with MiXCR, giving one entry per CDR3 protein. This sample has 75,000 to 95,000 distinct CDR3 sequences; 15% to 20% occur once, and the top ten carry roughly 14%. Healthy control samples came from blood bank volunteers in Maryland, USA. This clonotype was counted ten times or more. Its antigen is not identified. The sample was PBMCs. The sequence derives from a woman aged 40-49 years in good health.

The CDR3 DNA sequence: TGTGCCAGCAGTTTTGCAGATTACACCGGGGAGCTGTTTTTT. Translating gives CASSFADYTGELFF. This chain uses TRBV12-3 or TRBV12-4 with TRBJ2-2, with unresolved D. V lost 3 bases to trimming and J lost 3 bases, with 8 bases between them. There are 14 residues in the CDR3.